This T cell receptor (beta chain) was documented in a study of identical twins (dated by TCRdb to the mid-2010s). Context from the whole study: TCR alpha and beta repertoires from monozygotic twins, unrelated adults of various ages and cord blood were deep-sequenced to test whether fetal clonotypes persist. To rule out contamination, the twin experiments were replicated at different times with different library preparation protocols.

Measured from the cysteine to the phenylalanine, the CDR3 is 14 residues long. Kept here is only the CDR3 DNA, which spans 42 bases and is read in frame from base 1. The germline ends are 16 bases apart after V is trimmed by 9 bases and J by 2 bases. Looking up the germline V gene (reference sequence) yields CDR1 LNHDA and CDR2 SQIVND. A note on this clonotype: Its recognized antigen is unknown. One base away there is no much larger clone; base qualities are not given.

Every donor in the study was a healthy Caucasian. The twin cohort consisted of three pairs of female monozygotic twins, all aged roughly 18 to 29 years. RNA for TCR libraries was isolated from peripheral blood mononuclear cells. The full study reports these points: Because the same donors could not be followed over many years, the conclusions depended on cross-sectional statistical analysis. Recombination models systematically underestimated out-of-frame TCR alpha sharing in monozygotic twins but agreed with sharing between unrelated individuals. Invariant T cells such as MAIT and iNKT could partly confound zero-insertion analyses, though diverse VJ usage argued against this for most clonotypes. Out-of-frame TCR alpha sequences shared between twins showed an excess of low generation-probability sequences compared with coincidental sharing between unrelated individuals. Abundant cord blood beta clonotypes had fewer insertions, young adult naive repertoires showed a similar but weaker trend, and memory repertoires showed no such trend. In beta out-of-frame sequences, excess twin sharing was weaker, because having fewer shared sequences lowered the signal-to-noise ratio.

The library was prepared using 5' RACE. Sequencing instrument: Illumina HiSeq 2000. A universal primer binding site was added through template switching, and the final cDNA carried a unique molecular identifier so that TCR cDNA molecules could be counted accurately. Specific primers in the conserved constant-segment region were used to synthesize first-strand cDNA for TCR alpha and beta chains. To control for contamination, every cDNA library was double barcoded, receiving both a SMART-Mk sample barcode and Illumina barcodes. TruSeq adapter sequences, together with Illumina sample barcodes, were added in two successive PCR steps. TCR alpha and beta cDNA libraries were sequenced on the Illumina HiSeq platform with custom primers. The original pipeline was this. MiGEC was used to process raw reads and extract unique molecular identifiers, and MiXCR was used to find CDR3 positions. Recombination models were inferred per individual with the repgenHMM and IGoR tools using an EM algorithm. Shared clonotypes were analyzed with the tcR package in R, and sharing was normalized by the product of cloneset sizes. To study raw recombination without the effects of thymic and clonal selection, out-of-frame nonproductive sequences were analyzed. In TCRdb, the public reads were trimmed at Q25 with fastp and aligned with MiXCR, with productive beta chains retained. When rows share a CDR3 protein, they turn into one entry using the most common DNA and genes. These V and J calls originate from TCRdb's pipeline instead of the authors' own analysis. A total of fewer than 900,000 distinct CDR3 sequences appear in this sample, around 20% of them only once. The top ten constitute about 4.5% of the sample.

The same data also contributed to another study, on T cells expressing NK-cell markers. As the second paper documents: In sorted CD3+CD56+NKG2C+, CD3+CD56+NKG2C- and CD3+CD56-NKG2C+ T-cell subsets from eight or nine donors, TCR beta-chain repertoires were profiled. Among the eight sequenced donors, seven were HCMV-seropositive and one was HCMV-seronegative. In several experiments an anti-gammadeltaTCR antibody was added to restrict sorting to alphabetaTCR-expressing T cells. In several donors, the dominant CD3+CD56+NKG2C+ clonotypes ranked among the top 10 CD8+ clonotypes, making up 1.0-7.0% of CD8+ T cells. Those dominant clonotypes were again the most abundant among CD3+CD56-NKG2C+ cells in several donors, at about 28.3-60.1%. It remained unclear whether the expanded NKG2C-expressing T cell clones were specific for HCMV antigens. All eight donors whose samples were sequenced were randomly selected healthy volunteers, three of them men and five women. HCMV-specific IgG was detected in serum with a commercial ELISA kit to determine HCMV serostatus. For more than 5 donors, unsorted PBMC were also used to sequence bulk peripheral blood T-cell repertoires. MIGEC was used to demultiplex reads and group the reads by UMI, and MiTCR was used to assemble and quantify clonotypes. To remove erroneous sequences, TCR cDNA sequences were retained only when supported by two or more reads. The tcR package was used for downstream repertoire analysis, and clonotypes were matched across fractions by CDR3 nucleotide sequence plus V segment. VDJmatch was used to annotate antigen specificity against VDJdb, with one amino acid substitution in CDR3 allowed.

This TCR came from a woman under 30 in good health. Sample: PBMCs. The chain joins TRBV19 to TRBJ2-5; the D segment cannot be called with confidence. The nucleotide sequence reads TGTGCCAGCGCGCATCGGAGTCGGCAAGAGACCCAGTACTTC. This codes for CASAHRSRQETQYF.